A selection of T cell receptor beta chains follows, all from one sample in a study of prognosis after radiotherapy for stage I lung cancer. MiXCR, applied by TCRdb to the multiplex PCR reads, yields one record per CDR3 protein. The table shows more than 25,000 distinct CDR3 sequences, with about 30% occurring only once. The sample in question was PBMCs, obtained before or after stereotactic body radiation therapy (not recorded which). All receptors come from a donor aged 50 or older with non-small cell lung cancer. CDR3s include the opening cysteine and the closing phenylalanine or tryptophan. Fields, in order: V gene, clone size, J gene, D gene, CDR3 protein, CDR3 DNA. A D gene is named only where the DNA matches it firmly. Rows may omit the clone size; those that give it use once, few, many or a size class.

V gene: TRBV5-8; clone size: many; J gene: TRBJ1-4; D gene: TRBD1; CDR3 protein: CASSMGQGHEKLFF; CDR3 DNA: TGTGCCAGCAGCATGGGACAGGGACATGAAAAACTGTTTTTT
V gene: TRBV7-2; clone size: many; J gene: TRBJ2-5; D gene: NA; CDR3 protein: CASSLVGQETQYF; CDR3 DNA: TGTGCCAGCAGCTTAGTCGGTCAAGAGACCCAGTACTTC
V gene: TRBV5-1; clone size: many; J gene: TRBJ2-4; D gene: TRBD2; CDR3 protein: CASSLSGTSINIQYF; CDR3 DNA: TGCGCCAGCAGCTTATCCGGGACTAGCATTAACATTCAGTACTTC
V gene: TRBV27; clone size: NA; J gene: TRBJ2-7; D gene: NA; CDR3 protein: CASSSYSSYEQYF; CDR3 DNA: TGTGCCAGCAGTTCCTACAGCTCCTACGAGCAGTACTTC
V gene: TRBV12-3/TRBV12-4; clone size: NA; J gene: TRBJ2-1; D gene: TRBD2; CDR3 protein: CAIRSLAGGYNEQFF; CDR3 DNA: TGTGCCATCAGATCGCTAGCGGGAGGGTACAATGAGCAGTTCTTC
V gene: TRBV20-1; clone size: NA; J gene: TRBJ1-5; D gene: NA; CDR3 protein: CSVGRRNQPQHF; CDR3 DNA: TGCAGTGTGGGCAGGAGAAATCAGCCCCAGCATTTT
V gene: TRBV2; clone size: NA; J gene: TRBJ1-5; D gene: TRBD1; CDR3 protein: CASTAMGTAPRPQHF; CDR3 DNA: TGTGCCAGCACTGCAATGGGGACAGCCCCGCGGCCCCAGCATTTT
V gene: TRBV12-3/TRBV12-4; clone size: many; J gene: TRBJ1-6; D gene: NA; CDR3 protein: CASSLSGSSYNSPLHF; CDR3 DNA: TGTGCCAGCAGTTTATCTGGGAGCTCCTATAATTCACCCCTCCACTTT
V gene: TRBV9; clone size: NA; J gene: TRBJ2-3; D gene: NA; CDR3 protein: CASSVAYDVRDFTDTQYF; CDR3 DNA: TGTGCCAGCAGCGTAGCATACGATGTCCGGGACTTTACAGATACGCAGTATTTT
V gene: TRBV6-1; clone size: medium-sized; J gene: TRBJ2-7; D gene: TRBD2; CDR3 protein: CASSISPGGEQYF; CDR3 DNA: TGTGCCAGCAGTATCTCCCCGGGAGGTGAGCAGTACTTC
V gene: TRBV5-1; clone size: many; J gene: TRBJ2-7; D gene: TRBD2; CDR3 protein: CASSPTGTTTYEQYF; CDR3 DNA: TGCGCCAGCAGCCCAACCGGGACTACAACCTACGAGCAGTACTTC
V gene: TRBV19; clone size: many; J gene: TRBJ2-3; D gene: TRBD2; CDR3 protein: CASSPGKLAGADTQYF; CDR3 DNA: TGTGCCAGTAGTCCGGGGAAACTAGCGGGAGCAGATACGCAGTATTTT
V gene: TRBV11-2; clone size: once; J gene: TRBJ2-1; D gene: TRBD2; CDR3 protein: CASSLETSGSYNEQFF; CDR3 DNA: TGTGCCAGCAGCTTAGAGACTAGCGGGTCCTACAATGAGCAGTTCTTC
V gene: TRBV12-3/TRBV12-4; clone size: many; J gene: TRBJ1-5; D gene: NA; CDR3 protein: CASGGQGNQPQHF; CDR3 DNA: TGTGCCAGCGGCGGTCAGGGCAATCAGCCCCAGCATTTT
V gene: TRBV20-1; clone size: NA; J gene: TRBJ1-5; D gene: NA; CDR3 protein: CSADVGTDSRQPQHF; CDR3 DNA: TGCAGTGCTGACGTCGGGACGGATTCTCGGCAGCCCCAGCATTTT
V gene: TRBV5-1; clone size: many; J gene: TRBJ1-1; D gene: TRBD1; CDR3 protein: CASSLTGDMNTEAFF; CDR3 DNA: TGCGCCAGCAGCCTAACAGGGGACATGAACACTGAAGCTTTCTTT
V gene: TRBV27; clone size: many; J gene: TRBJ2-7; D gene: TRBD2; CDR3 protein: CASSLSSGAYEQYF; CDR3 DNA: TGTGCCAGCAGTTTATCTAGCGGGGCCTACGAGCAGTACTTC
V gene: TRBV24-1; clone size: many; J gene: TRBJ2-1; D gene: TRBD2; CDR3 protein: CATSDPGTSGRVYNEQFF; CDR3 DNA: TGTGCCACCAGTGACCCCGGGACTAGCGGGAGGGTATACAATGAGCAGTTCTTC
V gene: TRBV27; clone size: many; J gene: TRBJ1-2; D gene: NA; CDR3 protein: CASSSAPGSRYTF; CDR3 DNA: TGTGCCAGCAGTTCGGCCCCCGGAAGTCGCTACACCTTC
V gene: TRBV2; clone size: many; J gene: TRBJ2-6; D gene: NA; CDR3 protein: CASSEGGTGANVLTF; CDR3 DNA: TGTGCCAGCAGTGAAGGGGGTACTGGGGCCAACGTCCTGACTTTC
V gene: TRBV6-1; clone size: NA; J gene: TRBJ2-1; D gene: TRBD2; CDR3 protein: CASIKTSGRALAEYNEQFF; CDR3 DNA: TGTGCCAGCATCAAGACTAGCGGGAGGGCCCTGGCGGAATACAATGAGCAGTTCTTC
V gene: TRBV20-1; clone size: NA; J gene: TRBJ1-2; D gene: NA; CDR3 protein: CSAREPQAWYGYTF; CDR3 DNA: TGCAGTGCTAGAGAACCCCAGGCATGGTATGGCTACACCTTC
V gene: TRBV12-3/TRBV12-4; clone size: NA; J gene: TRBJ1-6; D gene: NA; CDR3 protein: CARSLAGHAGSPLHF; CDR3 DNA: TGTGCCAGAAGTTTGGCGGGCCATGCCGGTTCACCCCTCCACTTT
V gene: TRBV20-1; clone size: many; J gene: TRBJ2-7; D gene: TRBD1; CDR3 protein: CSARPRTGGKIPYEQYF; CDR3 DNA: TGCAGTGCCAGACCCCGGACAGGGGGTAAGATCCCTTACGAGCAGTACTTC
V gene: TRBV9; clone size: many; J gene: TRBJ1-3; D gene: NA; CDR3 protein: CASSGSQGGNTIYF; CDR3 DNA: TGTGCCAGCAGCGGTAGCCAGGGCGGAAACACCATATATTTT
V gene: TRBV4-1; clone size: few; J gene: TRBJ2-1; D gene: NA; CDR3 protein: CASSFVGGSYNEQFF; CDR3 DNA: TGCGCCAGCAGCTTCGTGGGGGGATCCTACAATGAGCAGTTCTTC
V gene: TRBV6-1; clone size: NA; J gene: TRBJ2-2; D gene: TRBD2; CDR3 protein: CASTRTSGSASDTGELFF; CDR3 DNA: TGTGCCAGCACCAGGACTAGCGGGAGCGCATCCGACACCGGGGAGCTGTTTTTT
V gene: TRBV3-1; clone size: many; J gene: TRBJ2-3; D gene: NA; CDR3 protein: CASSQERAALKYF; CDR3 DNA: TGTGCCAGCAGCCAAGAGCGAGCTGCTTTAAAGTATTTT
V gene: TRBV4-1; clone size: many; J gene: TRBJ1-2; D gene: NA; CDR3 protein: CASSAVGGYTF; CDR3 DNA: TGCGCCAGCAGCGCAGTCGGGGGCTACACCTTC
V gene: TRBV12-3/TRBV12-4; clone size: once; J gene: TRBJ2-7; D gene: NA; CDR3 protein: CASSSRTDFYEQYF; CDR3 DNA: TGTGCCAGCAGTTCGAGGACAGACTTCTACGAGCAGTACTTC
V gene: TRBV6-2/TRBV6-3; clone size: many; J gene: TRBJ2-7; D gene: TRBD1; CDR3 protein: CASSYPPGQGYEQYF; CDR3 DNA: TGTGCCAGCAGTTACCCTCCGGGACAGGGGTACGAGCAGTACTTC
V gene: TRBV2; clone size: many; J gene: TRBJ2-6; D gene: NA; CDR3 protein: CASHLLTTPGGANVLTF; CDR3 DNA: TGTGCCAGTCACCTCCTAACTACGCCGGGTGGGGCCAACGTCCTGACTTTC
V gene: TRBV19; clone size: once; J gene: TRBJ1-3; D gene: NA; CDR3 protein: CASSSSLALGGNTIYF; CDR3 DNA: TGTGCCAGTAGCTCCTCCCTGGCCCTGGGAGGAAACACCATATATTTT
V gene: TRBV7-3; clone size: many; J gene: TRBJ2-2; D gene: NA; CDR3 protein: CASSFGDNTGELFF; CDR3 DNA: TGTGCCAGCAGCTTCGGGGATAACACCGGGGAGCTGTTTTTT
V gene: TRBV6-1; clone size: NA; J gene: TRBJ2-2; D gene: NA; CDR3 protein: CVSSEDLLRVPGELFF; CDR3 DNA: TGTGTCAGCAGTGAAGATCTTTTGCGGGTCCCCGGTGAGCTGTTTTTT
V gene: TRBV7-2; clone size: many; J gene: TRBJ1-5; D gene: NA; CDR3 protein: CASSPRWDGNQPQHF; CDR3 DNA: TGTGCCAGCAGCCCGCGGTGGGATGGCAATCAGCCCCAGCATTTT
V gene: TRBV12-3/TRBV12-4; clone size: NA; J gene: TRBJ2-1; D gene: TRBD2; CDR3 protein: CASSPGLARNEQFF; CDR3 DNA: TGTGCCAGCAGTCCGGGACTAGCCCGCAATGAGCAGTTCTTC